This T cell receptor (beta chain) was sequenced in a study of blood T cell repertoires in COVID-19. Study-level information: The United States, Italy and Spain were the sources of the acute and convalescent COVID-19 samples.

Participants were aged about 18 to 100 years from 24 US areas. As handled by the study authors: Amplified reference gene primers provided the basis for estimating nucleated cell counts. Libraries were prepared by immunoSEQ multiplex PCR; TCRdb keeps only in-frame clonotypes and omits some of them. The DNA gave D and trimming, while V, J and clone size come from that table. The sample has hundreds of thousands of clones, 86% seen once. V lost 2 bases and J lost 6; bases outside the gene matches: 15. From germline, CDR1 is MDHEN and CDR2 SYDVKM. The CDR3 loop spans 18 amino acids. The rearrangement links TRBV28 to TRBJ1-5; 8 bases match TRBD1. The sample comprised PBMCs or T cells enriched from blood (not recorded which). The TCR originated in a woman between 50 and 59 years old in a cohort exposed to, infected with or recovered from COVID-19 (not recorded which). In DNA form, the CDR3 reads TGTGCCAGCAGTTTACTTACCGGGACAGGTCTTTCGGGTCAGCCCCAGCATTTT. It translates to CASSLLTGTGLSGQPQHF. The full variable domain, in which reference TRBV28 and TRBJ1-5 provide the parts outside the CDR3, is DVKVTQSSRYLVKRTGEKVFLECVQDMDHENMFWYRQDPGLGLRLIYFSYDVKMKEKGDIPEGYSVSREKKERFSLILESASTNQTSMYLCASSLLTGTGLSGQPQHFGDGTRLSIL.